This TCR beta chain derives from a study of blood T cell repertoires in COVID-19. On the study more broadly: The study drew acute and convalescent COVID-19 samples from the United States, Italy and Spain. PBMCs, B-cell-depleted T cells, or T cells were the source of the cDNA or gDNA that made up the material.

Per the original methods: Estimation of nucleated cell counts relied on the amplification of reference gene primers. Repertoires were generated with immunoSEQ multiplex PCR, while TCRdb's copy carries only in-frame clones and drops some. The DNA was the basis for D and trimming; V, J and clone size are from that table. Seen here are approximately 220,000 clones, about 86% observed once, and the top ten hold more than 2%. V was pared by 3 bases and J by 5 bases, with 0 bases of the junction left unmatched. The CDR3 covers 13 residues. Germline CDR1 reads KGHSH; CDR2 reads LQKENI. This clone was seen more than once but under ten times.

The sample was peripheral blood. The sequence derives from a woman aged 60-70 years with acute or convalescent COVID-19. The chain has TRBV18 and TRBJ1-5, with 8 bases matching TRBD1. The CDR3 loop reads CASSPGQDQPQHF. The CDR3, as DNA: TGTGCCAGCTCACCGGGACAGGATCAGCCCCAGCATTTT.